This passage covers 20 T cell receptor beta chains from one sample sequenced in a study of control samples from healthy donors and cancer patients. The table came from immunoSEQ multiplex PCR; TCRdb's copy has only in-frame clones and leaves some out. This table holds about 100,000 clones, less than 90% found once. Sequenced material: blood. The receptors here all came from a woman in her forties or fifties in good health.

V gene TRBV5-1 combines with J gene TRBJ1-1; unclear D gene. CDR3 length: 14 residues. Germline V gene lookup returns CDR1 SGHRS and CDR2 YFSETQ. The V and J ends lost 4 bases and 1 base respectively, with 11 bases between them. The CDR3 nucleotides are TGCGCCAGCAGCCAATTAACAGAGAACACTGAAGCTTTCTTT. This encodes CASSQLTENTEAFF.

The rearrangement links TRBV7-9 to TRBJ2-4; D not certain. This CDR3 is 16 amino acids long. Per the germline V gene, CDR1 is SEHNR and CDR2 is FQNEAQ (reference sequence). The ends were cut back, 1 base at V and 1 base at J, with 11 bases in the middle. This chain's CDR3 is CASSLVGDSAKNIQYF. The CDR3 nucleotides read TGTGCCAGCAGCTTAGTTGGGGATTCGGCCAAAAACATTCAGTACTTC.

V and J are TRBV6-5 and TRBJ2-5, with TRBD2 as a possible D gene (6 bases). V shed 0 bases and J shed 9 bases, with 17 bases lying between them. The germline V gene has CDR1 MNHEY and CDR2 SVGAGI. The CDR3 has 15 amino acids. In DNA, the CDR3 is TGTGCCAGCAGTTACTCGTTAGCGGCATCATCGGCCCAGTACTTC. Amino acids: CASSYSLAASSAQYF.

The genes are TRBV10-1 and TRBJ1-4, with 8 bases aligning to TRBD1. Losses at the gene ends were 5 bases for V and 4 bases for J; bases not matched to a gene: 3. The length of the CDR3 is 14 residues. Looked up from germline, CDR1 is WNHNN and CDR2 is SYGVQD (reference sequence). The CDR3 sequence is CASSRDRFNEKLFF. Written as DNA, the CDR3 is TGCGCCAGCAGTCGGGACAGGTTTAATGAAAAACTGTTTTTT.

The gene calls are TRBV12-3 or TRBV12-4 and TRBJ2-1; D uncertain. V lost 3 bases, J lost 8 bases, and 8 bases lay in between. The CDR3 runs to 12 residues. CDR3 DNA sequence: TGTGCCAGCAGTTTGTACTATCATGAGCAGTTCTTC. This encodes CASSLYYHEQFF.

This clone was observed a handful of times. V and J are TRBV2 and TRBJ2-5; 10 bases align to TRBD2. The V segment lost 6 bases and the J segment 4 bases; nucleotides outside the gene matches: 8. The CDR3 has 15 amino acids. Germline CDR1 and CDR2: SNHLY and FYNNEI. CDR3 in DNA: TGTGCCAGCAGGTCCAGCGGGGGGGCCGGAGAGACCCAGTACTTC. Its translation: CASRSSGGAGETQYF.

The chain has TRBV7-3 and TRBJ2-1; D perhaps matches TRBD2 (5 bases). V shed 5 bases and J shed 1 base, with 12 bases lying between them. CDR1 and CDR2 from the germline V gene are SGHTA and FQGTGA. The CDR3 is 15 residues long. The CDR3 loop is CASSPFRTSYNEQFF. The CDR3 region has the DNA TGTGCCAGCAGCCCATTCCGGACTTCCTACAATGAGCAGTTCTTC.

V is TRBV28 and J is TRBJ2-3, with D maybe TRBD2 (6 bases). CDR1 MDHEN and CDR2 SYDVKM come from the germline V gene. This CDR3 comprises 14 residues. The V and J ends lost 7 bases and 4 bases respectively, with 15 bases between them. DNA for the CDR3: TGTGCCAGCAAGAAGGAGGGCCACCCAGATACGCAGTATTTT. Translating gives CASKKEGHPDTQYF.

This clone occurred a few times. The CDR3 DNA sequence: TGTGCCAGCAGTACCGACGGTTACAATGAGCAGTTCTTC. Protein: CASSTDGYNEQFF. The chain has TRBV2 and TRBJ2-1; unclear D gene. Trimming took off 5 bases at V and 4 bases at J, with 9 bases between the two ends. The CDR3 totals 13 residues. Germline V gene data show CDR1 as SNHLY and CDR2 as FYNNEI.

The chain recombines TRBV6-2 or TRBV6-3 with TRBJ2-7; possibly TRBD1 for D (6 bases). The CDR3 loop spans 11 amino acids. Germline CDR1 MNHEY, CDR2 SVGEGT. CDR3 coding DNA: TGTGCCAGCAGCCAAGGCAGGGGCAAGAACGTC. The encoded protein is CASSQGRGKNV.

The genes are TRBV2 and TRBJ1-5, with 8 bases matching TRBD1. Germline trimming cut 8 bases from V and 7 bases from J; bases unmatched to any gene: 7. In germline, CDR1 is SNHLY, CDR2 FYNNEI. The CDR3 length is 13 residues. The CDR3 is CASGTDRDQPQHF. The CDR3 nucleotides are TGTGCCAGCGGAACGGACAGGGACCAGCCCCAGCATTTT. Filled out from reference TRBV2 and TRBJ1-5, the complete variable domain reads EPEVTQTPSHQVTQMGQEVILRCVPISNHLYFYWYRQILGQKVEFLVSFYNNEISEKSEIFDDQFSVERPDGSNFTLKIRSTKLEDSAMYFCASGTDRDQPQHFGDGTRLSIL.

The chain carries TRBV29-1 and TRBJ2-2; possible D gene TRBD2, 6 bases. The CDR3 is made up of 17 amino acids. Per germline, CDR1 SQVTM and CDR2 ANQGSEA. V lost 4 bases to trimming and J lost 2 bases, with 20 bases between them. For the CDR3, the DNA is TGCAGCGTTGGGGACGCGAAACGCGGGATTAACACCGGGGAGCTGTTTTTT. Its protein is CSVGDAKRGINTGELFF.

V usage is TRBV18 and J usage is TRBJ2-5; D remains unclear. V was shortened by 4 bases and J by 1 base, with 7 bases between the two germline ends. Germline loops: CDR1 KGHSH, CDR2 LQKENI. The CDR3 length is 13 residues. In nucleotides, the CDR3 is TGTGCCAGCTCACTGGGCCTCCAAGAGACCCAGTACTTC. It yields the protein CASSLGLQETQYF.

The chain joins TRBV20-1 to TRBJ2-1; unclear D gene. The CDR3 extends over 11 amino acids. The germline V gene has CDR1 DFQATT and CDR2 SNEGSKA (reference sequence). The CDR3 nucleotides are TGCAGCCCCCGGAACTACAATGAGCAGTTCTTC. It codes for CSPRNYNEQFF.

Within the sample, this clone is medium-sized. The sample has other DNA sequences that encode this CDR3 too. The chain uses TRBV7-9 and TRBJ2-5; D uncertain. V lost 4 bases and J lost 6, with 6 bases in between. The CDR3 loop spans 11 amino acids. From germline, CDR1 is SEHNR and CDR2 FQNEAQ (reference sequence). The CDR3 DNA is TGTGCCAGCAGCTCCTTTCAGACCCAGTACTTC. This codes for CASSSFQTQYF.

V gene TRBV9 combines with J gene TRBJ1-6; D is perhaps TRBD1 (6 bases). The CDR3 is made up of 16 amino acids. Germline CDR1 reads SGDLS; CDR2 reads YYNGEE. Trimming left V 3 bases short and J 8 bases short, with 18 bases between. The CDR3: CASSAPTQGSYSPLHF. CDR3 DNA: TGTGCCAGCAGCGCCCCTACACAGGGTTCCTATTCACCCCTCCACTTT.

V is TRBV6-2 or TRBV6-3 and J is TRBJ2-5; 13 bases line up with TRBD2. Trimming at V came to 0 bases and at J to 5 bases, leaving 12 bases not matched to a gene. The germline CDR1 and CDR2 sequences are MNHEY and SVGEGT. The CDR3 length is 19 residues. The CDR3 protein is CASSYSRTSGSESWETQYF. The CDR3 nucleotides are TGTGCCAGCAGTTACTCCCGGACTAGCGGGAGCGAATCCTGGGAGACCCAGTACTTC.

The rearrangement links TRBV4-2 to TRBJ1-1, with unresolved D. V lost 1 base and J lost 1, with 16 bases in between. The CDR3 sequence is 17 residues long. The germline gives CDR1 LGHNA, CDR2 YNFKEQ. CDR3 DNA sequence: TGTGCCAGCAGCCAAGGAGAATATGGGGAAGGGAACACTGAAGCTTTCTTT. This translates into CASSQGEYGEGNTEAFF.

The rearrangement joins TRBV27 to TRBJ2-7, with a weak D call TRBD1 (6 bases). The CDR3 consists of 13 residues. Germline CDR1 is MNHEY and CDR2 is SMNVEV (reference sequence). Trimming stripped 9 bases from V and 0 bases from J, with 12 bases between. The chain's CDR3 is CASRGYTSYEQYF. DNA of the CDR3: TGTGCCAGTAGGGGGTACACCTCCTACGAGCAGTACTTC.

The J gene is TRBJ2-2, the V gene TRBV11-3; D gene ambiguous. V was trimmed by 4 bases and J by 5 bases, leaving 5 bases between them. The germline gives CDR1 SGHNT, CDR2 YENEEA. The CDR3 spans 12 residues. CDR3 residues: CASSSWTGELFF. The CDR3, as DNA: TGTGCCAGCAGCTCTTGGACCGGGGAGCTGTTTTTT. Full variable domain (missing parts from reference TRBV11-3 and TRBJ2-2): EAGVVQSPRYKIIEKKQPVAFWCNPISGHNTLYWYLQNLGQGPELLIRYENEEAVDDSQLPKDRFSAERLKGVDSTLKIQPAELGDSAVYLCASSSWTGELFFGEGSRLTVL.